This TCR beta chain derives from a study of T cells in Graves' hyperthyroidism and ophthalmopathy. At least 3 on the Clinical Activity Score was recorded for ophthalmopathy patients, who also had NOSPECS grade at least 4 and duration under 3 months. Cells are PBMCs isolated from more than 8.5 ml of fresh blood. Amplification targeted TCR beta CDR3 regions from RNA transcripts. In the first-round RT-PCR of the TCR CDR3, the HTBI primer set was used. TCRdb re-called the multiplex PCR reads through MiXCR, storing one row per CDR3 protein. Of about 270,000 distinct CDR3 sequences in the sample, approximately 23% are singletons; the top ten hold 64%. V shed 5 bases and J 1 base; nucleotides not matched to a gene: 12. This CDR3 comprises 18 residues. Germline values: CDR1 SGHTA, CDR2 FQGTGA. This clonotype was counted at least ten times.

This TCR was recovered from a man aged 30-40 years with Graves' ophthalmopathy. Sequenced input: blood. This chain joins TRBV7-3 and TRBJ2-1; the match to TRBD1 covers 9 bases. The CDR3 region has the DNA TGTGCCAGCAGCCCGACAGGGGGGACGATCCCTTCCTACAATGAGCAGTTCTTC. Translating it yields CASSPTGGTIPSYNEQFF.